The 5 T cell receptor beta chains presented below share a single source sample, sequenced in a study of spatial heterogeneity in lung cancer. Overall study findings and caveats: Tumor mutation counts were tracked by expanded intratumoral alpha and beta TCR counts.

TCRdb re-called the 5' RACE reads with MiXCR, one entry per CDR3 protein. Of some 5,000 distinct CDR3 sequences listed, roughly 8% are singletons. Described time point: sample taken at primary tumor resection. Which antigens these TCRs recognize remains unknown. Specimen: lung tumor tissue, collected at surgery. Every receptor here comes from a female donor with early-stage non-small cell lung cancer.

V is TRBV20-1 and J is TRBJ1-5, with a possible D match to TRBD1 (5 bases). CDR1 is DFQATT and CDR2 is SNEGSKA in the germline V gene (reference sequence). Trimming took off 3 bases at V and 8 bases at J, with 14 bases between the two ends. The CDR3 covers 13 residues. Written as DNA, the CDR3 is TGCAGTGCTAGCGGGAGGGGTCGGGAGCCCCAGCATTTT. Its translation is CSASGRGREPQHF.

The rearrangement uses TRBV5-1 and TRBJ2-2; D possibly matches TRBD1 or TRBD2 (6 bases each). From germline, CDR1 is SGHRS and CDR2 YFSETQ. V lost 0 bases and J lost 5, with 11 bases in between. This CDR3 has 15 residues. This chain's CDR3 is CASSLAGAETGELFF. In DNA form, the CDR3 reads TGCGCCAGCAGCTTGGCGGGGGCCGAGACCGGGGAGCTGTTTTTT.

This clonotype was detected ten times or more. CDR3: CASSESGSRTDTQYF. The CDR3 coding sequence is TGTGCCAGCAGTGAATCGGGCAGTCGCACAGATACGCAGTATTTT. This chain connects TRBV2 to TRBJ2-3; D unclear. V lost 2 bases, J lost 1 base, and 10 bases lay in between. Germline CDR1 SNHLY, CDR2 FYNNEI. This CDR3 is built from 15 residues.

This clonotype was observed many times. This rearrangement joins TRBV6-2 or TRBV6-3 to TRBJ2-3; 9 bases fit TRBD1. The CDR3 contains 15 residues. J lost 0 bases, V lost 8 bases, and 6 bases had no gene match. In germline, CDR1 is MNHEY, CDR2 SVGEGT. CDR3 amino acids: CASGYGTGSTDTQYF. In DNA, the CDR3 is TGTGCCAGCGGATACGGGACAGGGAGCACAGATACGCAGTATTTT.

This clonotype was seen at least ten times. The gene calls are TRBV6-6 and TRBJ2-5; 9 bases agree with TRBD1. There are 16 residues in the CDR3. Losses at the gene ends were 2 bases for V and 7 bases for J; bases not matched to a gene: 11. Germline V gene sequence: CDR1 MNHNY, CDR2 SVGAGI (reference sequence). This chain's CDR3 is CASSYGPRDREGTQYF. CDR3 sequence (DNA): TGTGCCAGCAGTTACGGGCCCCGGGACAGGGAAGGGACCCAGTACTTC.